A selection of T cell receptor beta chains follows, all from one sample in a study of CD39 and CD103 CD8 tumor-infiltrating T cells. The protocol was immunoSEQ multiplex PCR, while the TCRdb copy is restricted to in-frame clones and leaves out a portion. The sample carries roughly 15,000 clones, 85% to 95% recorded once. The source material was CD8+ T cells sorted from blood. These receptors came from a human donor with head and neck squamous cell carcinoma. CDR3s include the opening cysteine and the closing phenylalanine or tryptophan. D genes are given only for firm matches. Only part of the rows carry a size: once, few, many, or a class if the clone is expanded.

>NA|TRBV4-1|TRBJ1-4|NA
CASSQGTGTGWELFF
TGCGCCAGCAGTCAAGGAACAGGGACGGGTTGGGAACTGTTTTTT
>NA|TRBV7-8|TRBJ1-6|NA
CASSSRAGTFSSYNSPLHF
TGTGCCAGCAGCTCCCGGGCAGGGACTTTTAGCTCCTATAATTCACCCCTCCACTTT
>NA|TRBV19|TRBJ2-7|NA
CATTAWGWEQYF
TGTGCCACCACCGCCTGGGGGTGGGAGCAGTACTTC
>TRBD1|TRBV6-1|TRBJ1-2|NA
CASSHTGTGDYGYTF
TGTGCCAGCAGCCACACCGGGACAGGGGACTATGGCTACACCTTC
>NA|TRBV5-1|TRBJ2-5|NA
CASSRLGEETQYF
TGCGCCAGCAGTCGCCTCGGCGAGGAGACCCAGTACTTC
>NA|TRBV19|TRBJ2-3|NA
CATRWDTQYF
TGTGCCACACGTTGGGATACGCAGTATTTT
>NA|TRBV14|TRBJ2-3|NA
CASSQDLGAYTDTQYF
TGTGCCAGCAGCCAAGATCTAGGGGCGTACACAGATACGCAGTATTTT
>NA|TRBV28|TRBJ2-3|NA
CASSSILGSRKSDTQYF
TGTGCCAGCAGCTCCATCCTAGGATCCCGAAAATCAGATACGCAGTATTTT
>NA|TRBV5-1|TRBJ2-7|once
CASSLSMGTVYEQYF
TGCGCCAGCAGCTTGAGTATGGGGACGGTCTACGAGCAGTACTTC
>TRBD1|TRBV13|TRBJ2-1|once
CASTWTGLAYNEQFF
TGTGCCAGCACCTGGACAGGGTTGGCCTACAATGAGCAGTTCTTC
>NA|TRBV5-4|TRBJ1-2|NA
CASSSPGSGNYGYTF
TGTGCCAGCAGCTCCCCGGGCTCCGGCAACTATGGCTACACCTTC
>TRBD2|TRBV2|TRBJ2-3|once
CASIIPAGGDSTDTQYF
TGTGCCAGCATCATTCCAGCGGGGGGGGATAGCACAGATACGCAGTATTTT
>TRBD1|TRBV6-6|TRBJ1-2|once
CASGDRPSNYGYTF
TGTGCCAGCGGGGACAGACCATCTAACTATGGCTACACCTTC